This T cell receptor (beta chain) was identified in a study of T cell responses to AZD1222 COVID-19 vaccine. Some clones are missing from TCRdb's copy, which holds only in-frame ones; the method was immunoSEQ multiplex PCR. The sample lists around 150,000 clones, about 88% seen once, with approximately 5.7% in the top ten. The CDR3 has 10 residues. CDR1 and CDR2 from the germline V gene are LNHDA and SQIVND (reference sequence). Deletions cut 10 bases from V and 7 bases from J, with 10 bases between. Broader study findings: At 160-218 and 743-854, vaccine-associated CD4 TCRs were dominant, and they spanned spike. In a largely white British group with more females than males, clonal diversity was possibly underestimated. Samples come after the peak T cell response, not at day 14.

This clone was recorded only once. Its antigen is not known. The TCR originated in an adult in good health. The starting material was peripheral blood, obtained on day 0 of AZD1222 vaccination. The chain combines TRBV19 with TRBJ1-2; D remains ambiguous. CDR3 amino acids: CATRTTGYTF. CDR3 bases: TGTGCCACTAGAACGACTGGCTACACCTTC.